Below, 14 T cell receptor beta chains from the same sample are listed, as sequenced in a study of blood T cells in healthy people across ages (dated by TCRdb to between 2015 and 2016). The library came from 5' RACE. These reads were obtained on an Illumina HiSeq 2500. A second PCR of roughly 6 to 11 cycles was run with a J-beta primer mix and a sample-barcoded 5' primer. TCRdb's own reprocessing of the public reads used fastp at Q25 and MiXCR and kept productive beta chains. Each CDR3 protein gets just one entry, which takes the most common genes and DNA from the rows behind it. A total of hundreds of thousands of distinct CDR3 sequences appear in this sample, about 62% of them only once. The ten largest clonotypes hold over 20% of the sample. The sequencing sample was made of blood. These receptors all come from a man aged 25 to 40 in good health.

This clonotype was detected only once. The chain joins TRBV9 to TRBJ2-6; D possibly corresponds to TRBD1 (5 bases). The CDR3 spans 19 residues. Trimming stripped 3 bases from V and 3 bases from J, with 22 bases between. From germline, CDR1 is SGDLS and CDR2 YYNGEE. For the CDR3, the DNA is TGTGCCAGCAGCGCTCACCTCAGGGTCTTGAGAGGTGGGGCCAACGTCCTGACTTTC. Amino acids: CASSAHLRVLRGGANVLTF.

The rearrangement uses TRBV29-1 and TRBJ2-7; a possible D gene is TRBD2 (7 bases). V lost 5 bases, J lost 1 base, and 24 bases lay in between. Germline V gene sequence: CDR1 SQVTM, CDR2 ANQGSEA. This CDR3 region has 17 residues. In nucleotides, the CDR3 is TGCAGCGTTAACTCACTTAGGAGGGGGGGCCTATCCTACGAGCAGTACTTC. It translates to CSVNSLRRGGLSYEQYF.

The chain joins TRBV20-1 to TRBJ2-7; weak D call: TRBD2 (5 bases). The J call may be in error: the DNA end matches TRBJ2-5 better. In germline, CDR1 is DFQATT, CDR2 SNEGSKA (reference sequence). This CDR3 region has 13 residues. The CDR3, as DNA: TGCAGTGCCCTGAGGACTGTAAAAGAGACCCAGTACTTC. Amino acids: CSALRTVKETQYF.

This clonotype was seen a few times. This CDR3 reads CSVVGLAVLNEQFF. CDR3 nucleotide sequence: TGCAGCGTTGTCGGACTAGCGGTCCTCAATGAGCAGTTCTTC. The chain carries TRBV29-1 and TRBJ2-1; 10 bases match TRBD2. The CDR3 is 14 amino acids. The V gene end was trimmed by 4 bases and the J gene end by 6 bases; junction bases not matched to a gene: 6. Looked up from germline, CDR1 is SQVTM and CDR2 is ANQGSEA.

The chain is built from TRBV7-2 and TRBJ2-4; weak D call: TRBD1 (5 bases). Germline assignment: CDR1 SGHTA and CDR2 FQGNSA. V was shortened by 1 base and J by 13 bases, with 17 bases between the two germline ends. The CDR3 has 14 amino acids. CDR3 loop: CASSLDQGGKEQYF. Written as DNA, the CDR3 is TGTGCCAGCAGCTTAGACCAGGGCGGCAAGGAGCAGTACTTC.

This clonotype was seen just once. A read error may produce the germline difference seen at one junction end. The rearrangement joins TRBV6-2 or TRBV6-3 to TRBJ2-7; TRBD1 agrees at 10 bases. CDR1 is MNHEY and CDR2 is SVGEGT in the germline V gene. CDR3 size: 15 residues. This CDR3 is CASSSGTGASYEQNF. The CDR3 nucleotides read TGTGCCAGCAGTTCCGGGACAGGGGCGAGCTACGAGCAGAACTTC.

This clonotype was seen a handful of times. The chain links TRBV20-1 to TRBJ1-2; tentatively, D is TRBD1 (5 bases). V was trimmed by 0 bases and J by 4 bases, leaving 6 bases between them. In germline, CDR1 is DFQATT, CDR2 SNEGSKA (reference sequence). This CDR3 has 12 residues. The CDR3: CSARDQGYGYTF. CDR3 nucleotide sequence: TGCAGTGCTAGAGATCAGGGCTATGGCTACACCTTC.

The V gene is TRBV6-2 or TRBV6-3, the J gene TRBJ1-2, with D possibly being TRBD1 (5 bases). Per germline, CDR1 MNHEY and CDR2 SVGEGT. CDR3 length: 13 residues. V was pared by 3 bases and J by 10 bases, with 15 bases between. CDR3 bases: TGTGCCAGCAGTTATGGGGCCGGGCCGACCTACACCTTC. Translated, it gives CASSYGAGPTYTF.

V and J are TRBV29-1 and TRBJ2-5, with D possibly being TRBD2 (5 bases). CDR3 length: 13 residues. Germline V gives CDR1 SQVTM, CDR2 ANQGSEA. Trimming took 5 bases from V and 1 from J, leaving 11 bases between them. The CDR3 DNA is TGCAGCGTTAGGGAGACCGGCCAAGAGACCCAGTACTTC. This sequence encodes CSVRETGQETQYF.

The chain couples TRBV6-1 to TRBJ1-5; 8 positions match TRBD1. V shed 3 bases, J shed 4 bases, and the junction held 5 bases outside the gene matches. Germline V gives CDR1 MNHNS, CDR2 SASEGT. The CDR3 totals 15 residues. CDR3 sequence (DNA): TGTGCCAGCAGTGAGGCCAGGGGGCTGAATCAGCCCCAGCATTTT. Translation: CASSEARGLNQPQHF.

This clonotype was counted only a few times. The V call is TRBV28, the J call TRBJ2-7, with D perhaps matching TRBD1 (6 bases). Trimming shortened V by 5 bases and J by 1 base, and 15 bases separated the two germline ends. Germline CDR1 reads MDHEN; CDR2 reads SYDVKM. The CDR3 length is 15 residues. CDR3 in DNA: TGTGCCAGCAGTCCTCCGGGACAAGCGTCCTACGAGCAGTACTTC. This encodes CASSPPGQASYEQYF. Using reference TRBV28 and TRBJ2-7 for the parts outside the CDR3, the full variable domain is DVKVTQSSRYLVKRTGEKVFLECVQDMDHENMFWYRQDPGLGLRLIYFSYDVKMKEKGDIPEGYSVSREKKERFSLILESASTNQTSMYLCASSPPGQASYEQYFGPGTRLTVT.

The chain has TRBV20-1 and TRBJ2-5, with a weak D call TRBD1 (5 bases). The CDR3 consists of 17 residues. With 0 bases removed from V and 0 bases from J, the gap between germline ends came to 17 bases. Germline V gene lookup returns CDR1 DFQATT and CDR2 SNEGSKA (reference sequence). CDR3 sequence: CSARDPSFRTNQETQYF. The CDR3, as DNA: TGCAGTGCTAGAGATCCATCTTTCCGGACAAACCAAGAGACCCAGTACTTC.

The V and J genes are TRBV24-1 and TRBJ2-1; TRBD2 agrees at 12 bases. Germline assignment: CDR1 KGHDR and CDR2 SFDVKD. The CDR3 extends over 16 amino acids. The V gene end was trimmed by 3 bases and the J gene end by 6 bases; junction bases not matched to a gene: 5. CDR3 in amino acids: CATSDGLAGGGNEQFF. CDR3 nucleotides: TGTGCCACCAGTGATGGGCTAGCGGGAGGGGGCAATGAGCAGTTCTTC.

This chain uses TRBV28 with TRBJ2-2; 9 bases fit TRBD1. V was clipped by 5 bases and J by 7 bases; unmatched bases: 14. Germline V gene lookup returns CDR1 MDHEN and CDR2 SYDVKM. The CDR3 runs 17 residues. The CDR3 DNA is TGTGCCAGCAGTCCCGGGACAGGGTACGGATATGGCGGGGAGCTGTTTTTT. This sequence encodes CASSPGTGYGYGGELFF.